The clone carrying this TCR beta chain has at least ten counts. The CDR3 consists of 14 residues. The sample belongs to a study of response to subunit inactivated influenza vaccine. TCRdb analysed the RT-PCR reads with MiXCR anew, one entry per CDR3 protein. The sample consists of about 570,000 distinct CDR3 sequences, 11% of them appearing once. Another study also made use of these data, one on T cells expressing NK-cell markers. That investigation notes: 5'RACE template switching with UMIs generated TCR beta cDNA. It was sorted CD3+CD56+NKG2C+, CD3+CD56+NKG2C- and CD3+CD56-NKG2C+ T cells that supplied the TCR beta repertoires. Of eight sequenced donors, seven were HCMV-seropositive and one HCMV-seronegative. Several experiments employed an anti-gamma-delta TCR antibody to confine sorting to alpha-beta TCR T cells. More than 5 donors showed dominant NKG2C+ clonotypes comprising roughly 1.0-7.5% of their CD8+ T cells.

The source is a man aged 45 to 65 who received an inactivated influenza vaccine. The sample was PBMCs from blood, taken on the day of vaccination. The chain carries TRBV21-1 and TRBJ1-1; the table's D gene call, TRBD1, was not cross checked with the DNA. TRBV21-1 is annotated as a pseudogene. The CDR3 loop reads CASKAGRRDTEAFF. The CDR3 coding sequence is TGTGCCAGCAAGGCAGGGCGCCGGGACACTGAAGCTTTCTTT.